One sample yielded the 23 T cell receptor beta chains listed below, sequenced in a study of shared clonotypes between healthy human individuals. Libraries were prepared by immunoSEQ multiplex PCR; TCRdb keeps only in-frame clonotypes and omits some of them. The data contain roughly 700,000 clones, around 72% of them seen just once; the ten biggest clones take up over 1.5%. The sequenced sample was memory CD4+ T cells sorted from blood. Described subset: CD45RA-negative fraction. The source of these receptors is a woman in her 30s in good health.

The CDR3 nucleotides read TGTGCCAGCAGCTTTGACACAGGCACAGATACGCAGTATTTT. Encoded protein: CASSFDTGTDTQYF. This chain joins TRBV7-3 and TRBJ2-3, with D unresolved. V lost 3 bases and J 1 base, leaving 8 bases between the germline ends. CDR1 is SGHTA, CDR2 FQGTGA, per germline. The CDR3 consists of 14 residues.

The chain has TRBV6-6 and TRBJ2-1; D remains unclear. Trimming took 7 bases from V and 8 from J, leaving 18 bases between them. The CDR3 is made up of 14 amino acids. Germline assignment: CDR1 MNHNY and CDR2 SVGAGI (reference sequence). CDR3 DNA sequence: TGTGCCAGCACCCCTGGAGTGGGTATCGATGAGCAGTTCTTC. This codes for CASTPGVGIDEQFF.

In its sample, this clone was seen a few times. Other DNA sequences within the sample encode an identical CDR3. The chain couples TRBV12-5 to TRBJ2-1; tentative D call: TRBD2 (6 bases). Trimming removed 6 bases from V and 2 bases from J, with 11 bases in between. CDR1 and CDR2 (germline): LGHNT, FRNRAP. This CDR3 region has 14 residues. The CDR3: CASGLSGAYNEQFF. In DNA form, the CDR3 reads TGTGCTAGTGGGCTTAGCGGAGCCTACAATGAGCAGTTCTTC.

The chain couples TRBV13 to TRBJ2-7; tentatively, D is TRBD1 or TRBD2 (6 bases each). V dropped 4 bases and J dropped 0 bases, with 16 bases sitting between them. Germline CDR1 reads PRHDT; CDR2 reads FYEKMQ (reference sequence). This CDR3 has 16 residues. The CDR3: CASSSRGRGSSYEQYF. In DNA, the CDR3 is TGTGCCAGCAGCTCCCGGGGGCGGGGTAGCTCCTACGAGCAGTACTTC.

CDR3 coding DNA: TGCGCCAGCAGCTTGGCTGTTGGGGACAATGAGCAGTTCTTC. Amino acids: CASSLAVGDNEQFF. This chain connects TRBV5-1 to TRBJ2-1; the D is unclear. Germline values: CDR1 SGHRS, CDR2 YFSETQ. Trimming removed 0 bases at V and 5 bases at J, with 9 bases between. The CDR3 totals 14 residues.

This chain uses TRBV5-4 with TRBJ2-3; the D call may be TRBD1 or TRBD2 (5 bases each). V was pared by 3 bases and J by 2 bases, with 16 bases between. CDR1 is SGHNT and CDR2 is YYREEE in the germline V gene (reference sequence). The CDR3 has 16 residues. CDR3 amino acids: CASSWTGPLATDTQYF. CDR3 DNA sequence: TGTGCCAGCAGCTGGACGGGACCTCTGGCCACAGATACGCAGTATTTT. The full variable domain, completed using reference TRBV5-4 and TRBJ2-3, is ETGVTQSPTHLIKTRGQQVTLRCSSQSGHNTVSWYQQALGQGPQFIFQYYREEENGRGNFPPRFSGLQFPNYSSELNVNALELDDSALYLCASSWTGPLATDTQYFGPGTRLTVL.

The rearrangement joins TRBV10-1 to TRBJ2-7, with unresolved D. The CDR3 is 12 amino acids. CDR1 is WNHNN, CDR2 SYGVQD, per germline (reference sequence). The V gene lost 3 bases and the J gene lost 3 bases, with 6 bases spanning the gap. CDR3 residues: CASSDGNYEQYF. The CDR3 DNA reads TGCGCCAGCAGTGATGGGAACTACGAGCAGTACTTC.

The chain carries TRBV20-1 and TRBJ2-1; 7 nucleotides match TRBD2. V lost 3 bases to trimming and J lost 7 bases; unmatched junction nucleotides: 0. The V gene's germline CDR1 is DFQATT and CDR2 SNEGSKA (reference sequence). This CDR3 has 11 amino acids. The CDR3 DNA reads TGCAGTGCTAGCGGGAGGAATGAGCAGTTCTTC. Its translation: CSASGRNEQFF.

This clone appeared a single time. The V gene is TRBV7-8, the J gene TRBJ2-5; TRBD1 matches 7 bases. This CDR3 is 17 amino acids long. The germline V gene has CDR1 SGHVS and CDR2 FQNEAQ. Trimming at V came to 4 bases and at J to 3 bases, leaving 14 bases not matched to a gene. CDR3: CASSSNFRGSQKETQYF. In DNA, the CDR3 is TGTGCCAGCAGCTCCAATTTCAGGGGGTCTCAGAAAGAGACCCAGTACTTC.

As to this clone: This clone may be a read error of a much larger clone one base away. Additional DNA sequences in this sample encode the identical CDR3. The chain recombines TRBV2 with TRBJ2-5; 9 bases map to TRBD1. Germline lookup yields CDR1 SNHLY and CDR2 FYNNEI. The CDR3 is 13 amino acids. V was pared by 6 bases and J by 2 bases, with 1 base of the junction left unmatched. The CDR3 DNA reads TGTGCCAGCAGGGACAGGGGACAAGAGACCCAGTACTTC. Translating gives CASRDRGQETQYF.

The V and J genes are TRBV19 and TRBJ2-3; 11 nucleotides agree with TRBD2. The V gene's germline CDR1 is LNHDA and CDR2 SQIVND (reference sequence). This CDR3 comprises 18 residues. The J segment lost 0 bases and the V segment lost 3 bases, leaving 8 bases of the junction unmatched. The CDR3, as DNA: TGTGCCAGTAGTATCGGAACTAGCGGGGGACCTAGCACAGATACGCAGTATTTT. This gives the protein CASSIGTSGGPSTDTQYF.

Concerning this clone itself: The sample holds other DNA sequences that translate to the same CDR3. The chain links TRBV6-5 to TRBJ2-7; the D is unclear. Trimming cost V 2 bases and J 7 bases, with 6 bases left between them. The germline gives CDR1 MNHEY, CDR2 SVGAGI. The CDR3 is 11 residues long. The CDR3, as DNA: TGTGCCAGCAGTTACCTGGGGGAGCAGTACTTC. Its protein is CASSYLGEQYF.

The chain carries TRBV7-3 and TRBJ2-1; D gene ambiguous. The length of the CDR3 is 15 residues. Trimming pared 2 bases from V and 9 bases from J, leaving 17 bases between. Germline CDR1 is SGHTA and CDR2 is FQGTGA. CDR3 coding DNA: TGTGCCAGCAGCTTAGGCACGGAGCGTTCAGGTGAGCAGTTCTTC. Encoded protein: CASSLGTERSGEQFF.

The table lists this clone with a count of one. J is TRBJ2-2 and V is TRBV30; 8 bases align to TRBD2. The trim removed 5 bases at V and 7 bases at J, leaving 3 bases unmatched. The germline V gene has CDR1 GTSNPN and CDR2 SVGIG (reference sequence). The CDR3 loop spans 12 amino acids. The CDR3: CAWGSGGGELFF. The CDR3, as DNA: TGTGCCTGGGGCAGCGGGGGCGGGGAGCTGTTTTTT.

A few counts support this clone. The chain is built from TRBV14 and TRBJ1-1; D gene unclear. The germline V and J ends were trimmed by 8 bases and 4 bases, with 11 bases remaining between them. Germline CDR1 is SGHDN and CDR2 is FVKESK. The CDR3 is 12 amino acids. CDR3 residues: CASGRVSTEAFF. The CDR3 bases are TGTGCCAGCGGCCGGGTTTCCACTGAAGCTTTCTTT.

This chain links TRBV29-1 with TRBJ2-7; either TRBD1 or TRBD2 may fit D (6 bases each). The V end lost 2 bases, the J end lost 6 bases, and 14 bases lay between the germline ends. The CDR3 length is 13 residues. Looked up from germline, CDR1 is SQVTM and CDR2 is ANQGSEA. Here the CDR3 DNA reads TGCAGCGTTGAAAGGGGGGTCCCCACCGAGCAGTACTTC. It codes for CSVERGVPTEQYF.

A word on this clone: At the DNA level, this CDR3 is encoded by other sequences in the same sample as well. The V call is TRBV5-1, the J call TRBJ2-7; TRBD1 agrees at 10 bases. The germline CDR1 and CDR2 sequences are SGHRS and YFSETQ. This CDR3 has 14 amino acids. V was clipped by 3 bases and J by 4 bases; unmatched bases: 4. The CDR3 loop reads CASSSTGGSYEQYF. CDR3 DNA sequence: TGCGCCAGCAGCTCGACAGGGGGCTCGTACGAGCAGTACTTC.

The chain uses TRBV19 and TRBJ2-2, with D possibly TRBD1 on 6 matching bases. The CDR3 covers 16 residues. V was clipped by 6 bases and J by 1 base, with 15 bases between them. In germline, CDR1 is LNHDA, CDR2 SQIVND (reference sequence). The chain's CDR3 is CASRGSGEGNTGELFF. CDR3 in DNA: TGTGCCAGTAGGGGCTCAGGGGAAGGGAACACCGGGGAGCTGTTTTTT.

Concerning this clone itself: Being one base from a much bigger clone, this may be a read error. This same CDR3 is encoded by further DNA sequences in the sample. The chain carries TRBV5-1 and TRBJ1-3, with TRBD1 identical over 7 bases. The germline V gene encodes CDR1 SGHRS and CDR2 YFSETQ. The CDR3 spans 14 residues. After removal of 3 bases from V and 2 bases from J, the junction contained 2 bases not matched to a gene. CDR3 nucleotides: TGCGCCAGCAGCTCTGGGACAGCTGGAAACACCATATATTTT. Protein sequence: CASSSGTAGNTIYF.

The chain recombines TRBV6-1 with TRBJ2-7; possibly TRBD1 for D (6 bases). Germline V gives CDR1 MNHNS, CDR2 SASEGT. Trimming shortened V by 5 bases and J by 1 base, and 15 bases separated the two germline ends. The CDR3 extends over 15 amino acids. As DNA, the CDR3 is TGTGCCAGCAGTAAGACTCGACAGGAGTCCTACGAGCAGTACTTC. Protein sequence: CASSKTRQESYEQYF.

This clone showed up just once. The CDR3 sequence: CSAVRIQYTDTQYF. CDR3 DNA sequence: TGCAGCGCAGTCAGAATACAGTACACAGATACGCAGTATTTT. The chain carries TRBV29-1 and TRBJ2-3; D not resolved. The V end was cut by 7 bases, the J end by 2 bases, with 16 bases between. This CDR3 has 14 residues. Looked up from germline, CDR1 is SQVTM and CDR2 is ANQGSEA.

This clone was found many times. The V gene is TRBV6-1, the J gene TRBJ1-2; 12 nucleotides agree with TRBD1. V was clipped by 2 bases and J by 7 bases; unmatched bases: 8. The CDR3 loop spans 16 amino acids. Germline CDR1 reads MNHNS; CDR2 reads SASEGT. The CDR3 nucleotides are TGTGCCAGCAGTGAATTTGTTGGGACAGGGGGCGGTGGCTACACCTTC. Translating it yields CASSEFVGTGGGGYTF.

The chain has TRBV15 and TRBJ2-1; 8 bases map to TRBD1. Germline loops: CDR1 LNHNV, CDR2 YYDKDF (reference sequence). This CDR3 spans 18 amino acids. V trimming: 3 bases; J trimming: 8 bases; junction bases outside the gene matches: 18. Here the CDR3 DNA reads TGTGCCACCAGCAGTGTAAACCTCGGGACAGGTCTTTTATATGAGCAGTTCTTC. This encodes CATSSVNLGTGLLYEQFF.